Shown below are 8 T cell receptor beta chains from a single sample sequenced in a study of shared clonotypes between healthy human individuals (dated by TCRdb to the early 2020s). For the CD8 naive samples, CD45RO-negative cells were positively selected for CCR7, yielding a CD45RA+CCR7+ population from which TemRA cells were excluded. Library prep was done by the immunoSEQ multiplex PCR assay. TCRdb took this table from immuneACCESS and kept in-frame rearrangements with V and J called. Such tables lack part of the clones; where checked against another copy, unresolved V genes explain under half of the gap, and the rest is unexplained. The sample data list about 2 million clones, and roughly 94% of these were observed just once. The ten largest account for 1.2% of the sample. Sample: naive CD8+ T cells sorted from blood. In light of the paper, this sample's cell subset or site label describes: CD45RA+CCR7+. The receptors here all came from a man between 18 and 29 years old in good health.

This sequence joins TRBV7-9 and TRBJ2-7; D is unresolved. The germline V gene has CDR1 SEHNR and CDR2 FQNEAQ (reference sequence). The germline V and J ends were trimmed by 2 bases and 7 bases, with 9 bases remaining between them. The CDR3 extends over 12 amino acids. The CDR3 DNA reads TGTGCCAGCAGCTTAATGTCACTTGAGCAGTACTTC. Translated: CASSLMSLEQYF.

The rearrangement joins TRBV4-3 to TRBJ2-7; unclear D gene. Germline lookup yields CDR1 LGHNA and CDR2 YSLEER. Trimming removed 7 bases from V and 4 bases from J, with 14 bases in between. The CDR3 runs 13 residues. The CDR3 nucleotides are TGCGCCAGCACAAACCTCTTATGGTACGAGCAGTACTTC. It codes for CASTNLLWYEQYF.

The chain joins TRBV7-9 to TRBJ1-1; D is unclear. Germline loops: CDR1 SEHNR, CDR2 FQNEAQ (reference sequence). The CDR3 totals 15 residues. V lost 5 bases and J lost 4, with 17 bases in between. For the CDR3, the DNA is TGTGCCAGCAGCCCCTGGAGTGGTGGTAGCACTGAAGCTTTCTTT. Its translation: CASSPWSGGSTEAFF.

The chain employs TRBV27 and TRBJ2-7, with 7 bases fitting TRBD1. Germline assignment: CDR1 MNHEY and CDR2 SMNVEV (reference sequence). The ends lost 6 bases at V and 9 bases at J; junction bases unmatched: 8. The CDR3 sequence is 12 residues long. CDR3 nucleotides: TGTGCCAGCAGCATATCAGGGGGTGGGCAGTACTTC. Translated, it gives CASSISGGGQYF.

With respect to this clone: The sample carries other DNA sequences with the same CDR3. The chain joins TRBV5-4 to TRBJ2-3; the D gene is possibly TRBD1 (7 bases). CDR3 size: 15 residues. V lost 0 bases to trimming and J lost 6 bases, with 14 bases between them. Germline V gene sequence: CDR1 SGHNT, CDR2 YYREEE (reference sequence). The chain's CDR3 is CASSLAGGGPDTQYF. CDR3 in DNA: TGTGCCAGCAGCTTGGCCGGAGGGGGCCCCGATACGCAGTATTTT.

This clone is a singleton in its sample. The V and J genes are TRBV7-2 and TRBJ2-3, with 13 bases lining up with TRBD2. Germline lookup yields CDR1 SGHTA and CDR2 FQGNSA. The V gene end was trimmed by 4 bases and the J gene end by 9 bases; junction bases not matched to a gene: 4. The CDR3 loop spans 14 amino acids. Here the CDR3 reads CASSSGTSGMTQYF. As DNA, the CDR3 is TGTGCCAGCAGCTCGGGGACTAGCGGGATGACGCAGTATTTT.

The chain combines TRBV6-5 with TRBJ1-3, with 8 bases fitting TRBD1. The germline CDR1 and CDR2 sequences are MNHEY and SVGAGI. The CDR3 length is 14 residues. V was clipped by 2 bases and J by 4 bases; unmatched bases: 1. The CDR3 reads CASSYGQGGNTIYF. The CDR3 DNA reads as TGTGCCAGCAGTTACGGACAGGGAGGAAACACCATATATTTT.

Comment on this clone: This sample includes further DNA sequences coding for the same CDR3. Written as DNA, the CDR3 is TGTGCCAGCAGTCTCCTTGGCGGGGAGCTGTTTTTT. This codes for CASSLLGGELFF. The rearrangement joins TRBV27 to TRBJ2-2; D uncertain. Trimming removed 5 bases from V and 7 bases from J, with 8 bases in between. CDR1 and CDR2 from the germline V gene are MNHEY and SMNVEV (reference sequence). The CDR3 loop spans 12 amino acids.